Each of the 32 T cell receptor beta chains below was sequenced from the same sample in a study of blood T cell repertoires in COVID-19. The protocol was immunoSEQ multiplex PCR, while the TCRdb copy is restricted to in-frame clones and leaves out a portion. The table has fewer than 300,000 clones, under 90% seen once. The sample comprised peripheral blood. These receptors were collected from a woman between 18 and 29 years old with acute or convalescent COVID-19.

In DNA, the CDR3 is TGTGCCAGCAGTGACTTAGAGGAGGCCTTCAATCAGCCCCAGCATTTT. It translates to CASSDLEEAFNQPQHF. The V and J genes are TRBV6-1 and TRBJ1-5; no firm D call. Trimming removed 3 bases at V and 3 bases at J, with 15 bases between. There are 16 residues in the CDR3. Germline V gene sequence: CDR1 MNHNS, CDR2 SASEGT.

The rearrangement joins TRBV12-5 to TRBJ1-2; TRBD1 agrees at 12 bases. Germline-derived CDR1 and CDR2 are LGHNT and FRNRAP. V dropped 0 bases and J dropped 7; count of bases not matched to a gene: 12. The CDR3 extends over 18 amino acids. CDR3 in amino acids: CASGLVWDRGPPRSGYTF. As DNA, the CDR3 is TGTGCTAGTGGTTTGGTATGGGACAGGGGGCCCCCTCGGTCTGGCTACACCTTC.

The V gene is TRBV29-1, the J gene TRBJ1-1, with 7 positions matching TRBD1. The CDR3 is 13 residues long. Trimming removed 7 bases from V and 3 bases from J; junction bases left unmatched: 8. CDR1 and CDR2 from the germline V gene are SQVTM and ANQGSEA. The CDR3 DNA follows: TGCAGCGCTCGACAGGGAGGAGACACTGAAGCTTTCTTT. It translates to CSARQGGDTEAFF.

The V and J genes are TRBV6-1 and TRBJ1-2; D unclear. CDR3 length: 13 amino acids. V was trimmed by 0 bases and J by 8 bases, leaving 10 bases between them. Looked up from germline, CDR1 is MNHNS and CDR2 is SASEGT. CDR3 sequence: CASSEASETGYTF. The CDR3 bases are TGTGCCAGCAGTGAAGCGAGCGAAACGGGCTACACCTTC.

This clone has just a few counts. V is TRBV6-5 and J is TRBJ1-5; 7 bases map to TRBD1. The CDR3 has 14 amino acids. Trimming at V came to 6 bases and at J to 5 bases, leaving 7 bases not matched to a gene. CDR1 and CDR2 (germline): MNHEY, SVGAGI. CDR3 protein: CASSPTGTHQPQHF. CDR3 coding DNA: TGTGCCAGCAGCCCGACAGGGACCCATCAGCCCCAGCATTTT.

The chain has TRBV4-3 and TRBJ2-1; TRBD2 matches at 14 bases. Germline CDR1 reads LGHNA; CDR2 reads YSLEER. With 5 bases clipped from V and 8 bases from J, the junction kept 5 bases outside the gene matches. The CDR3 contains 15 residues. The CDR3 region is CASSSGTSGSYEQFF. CDR3 sequence (DNA): TGCGCCAGCAGCTCGGGGACTAGCGGGAGCTATGAGCAGTTCTTC.

The rearrangement joins TRBV4-1 to TRBJ2-1; possibly TRBD1 for D (5 bases). V was clipped by 7 bases and J by 7 bases, with 17 bases between them. Per the germline V gene, CDR1 is MGHRA and CDR2 is YSYEKL. The CDR3 is 14 amino acids. As DNA, the CDR3 is TGCGCCAGCACCAGGGATCCCGGCCCGAATGAGCAGTTCTTC. Encoded protein: CASTRDPGPNEQFF.

J is TRBJ2-1 and V is TRBV5-4; D ambiguous. The CDR3 length is 15 residues. Germline V gene data show CDR1 as SGHNT and CDR2 as YYREEE (reference sequence). V shed 0 bases and J shed 2 bases, with 9 bases lying between them. This CDR3 is CASSLGGTTYNEQFF. For the CDR3, the DNA is TGTGCCAGCAGCTTGGGCGGTACAACCTACAATGAGCAGTTCTTC.

The chain joins TRBV14 to TRBJ1-1, with a weak D call TRBD1 (5 bases). The CDR3 totals 13 residues. With 5 bases removed from V and 2 bases from J, the gap between germline ends came to 9 bases. Germline V gene data show CDR1 as SGHDN and CDR2 as FVKESK. CDR3 region: CASSVQVNTEAFF. The CDR3 DNA reads as TGTGCCAGCAGCGTACAGGTTAACACTGAAGCTTTCTTT.

The gene calls are TRBV4-2 and TRBJ1-5, with TRBD1 as a possible D gene (5 bases). CDR3 size: 15 residues. The germline V gene encodes CDR1 LGHNA and CDR2 YNFKEQ. V lost 1 base and J lost 5, with 12 bases in between. CDR3 sequence reads: CASSQGRQHDQPQHF. The CDR3 bases are TGTGCCAGCAGCCAAGGGAGACAGCACGATCAGCCCCAGCATTTT.

This chain uses TRBV4-2 with TRBJ1-2; 9 nucleotides line up with TRBD1. V shed 3 bases, J shed 9 bases, and the junction held 11 bases outside the gene matches. This CDR3 comprises 15 residues. Germline V gene sequence: CDR1 LGHNA, CDR2 YNFKEQ. The CDR3 DNA follows: TGTGCCAGCAGCCAGGATGTCACAGGGGGCGTAAGCTACACCTTC. Protein sequence: CASSQDVTGGVSYTF.

In its sample, this clone was seen a few times. The CDR3: CASSVATVATYNEQFF. DNA for the CDR3: TGTGCCAGCAGCGTAGCTACCGTCGCGACCTACAATGAGCAGTTCTTC. The chain employs TRBV9 and TRBJ2-1; D gene unclear. The CDR3 has 16 amino acids. Trimming pared 0 bases from V and 2 bases from J, leaving 12 bases between. CDR1 is SGDLS and CDR2 is YYNGEE in the germline V gene.

The chain employs TRBV7-3 and TRBJ1-2, with D possibly being TRBD1 (6 bases). This CDR3 is built from 13 residues. V dropped 5 bases and J dropped 4 bases, with 11 bases sitting between them. Germline V gene sequence: CDR1 SGHTA, CDR2 FQGTGA. CDR3 DNA: TGTGCCAGCAGCCGGGACAACTTCTATGGCTACACCTTC. Protein sequence: CASSRDNFYGYTF.

This sequence joins TRBV29-1 and TRBJ2-2; D is ambiguous. Germline-derived CDR1 and CDR2 are SQVTM and ANQGSEA. V was trimmed by 7 bases and J by 4 bases, leaving 7 bases between them. This CDR3 has 11 amino acids. The CDR3 is CSGRITGELFF. In DNA form, the CDR3 reads TGCAGCGGGAGAATCACCGGGGAGCTGTTTTTT.

V usage is TRBV30 and J usage is TRBJ1-2, with 8 bases that match TRBD1. Germline-derived CDR1 and CDR2 are GTSNPN and SVGIG (reference sequence). CDR3 length equals 13 residues. After removal of 2 bases from V and 8 bases from J, the junction contained 7 bases not matched to a gene. The DNA for the CDR3 is TGTGCCTGGAGTCGACAGGGGTTCTTCGGCTACACCTTC. Translating it yields CAWSRQGFFGYTF.

The CDR3 loop is CASSVRGGAADTQYF. The CDR3 nucleotides are TGTGCCAGCAGCGTGAGGGGGGGCGCGGCAGATACGCAGTATTTT. The chain combines TRBV6-4 with TRBJ2-3; D may be TRBD2 (7 bases). Between the trimmed V and J ends, which lost 6 bases and 4 bases, there was a span of 17 bases. Germline-derived CDR1 and CDR2 are MRHNA and SNTAGT. This CDR3 has 15 residues.

The chain has TRBV19 and TRBJ1-1; tentative D call: TRBD1 (6 bases). CDR1 is LNHDA and CDR2 is SQIVND in the germline V gene (reference sequence). The ends were cut back, 7 bases at V and 5 bases at J, with 20 bases in the middle. CDR3 length equals 15 residues. The CDR3 bases are TGTGCCAGTAAGGGGGTGTGGGTGAGGAGGACTGAAGCTTTCTTT. Its translation: CASKGVWVRRTEAFF.

The CDR3 DNA is TGTGCCAGCAGCAAATCTCTCCCTAGCGTTCTCTACAATGAGCAGTTCTTC. It encodes CASSKSLPSVLYNEQFF. The chain has TRBV21-1 and TRBJ2-1; no check of the table's D call, TRBD2, against the DNA was made. TRBV21-1 is annotated as a pseudogene. The CDR3 runs to 17 residues.

V is TRBV12-3 or TRBV12-4 and J is TRBJ2-2, with unresolved D. V was pared by 3 bases and J by 7 bases, with 6 bases between. The CDR3 contains 12 residues. This CDR3 is CASSFVGGELFF. The CDR3 nucleotides are TGTGCCAGCAGTTTTGTCGGCGGGGAGCTGTTTTTT.

J is TRBJ2-1 and V is TRBV30; 9 bases fit TRBD2. CDR1 is GTSNPN, CDR2 SVGIG, per germline (reference sequence). The CDR3 loop spans 18 amino acids. After removal of 3 bases from V and 1 base from J, the junction contained 13 bases not matched to a gene. The CDR3 reads CAWSAWREGSISYNEQFF. DNA for the CDR3: TGTGCCTGGAGCGCCTGGCGGGAGGGGTCTATTTCCTACAATGAGCAGTTCTTC. The variable domain in full, completed from reference TRBV30 and TRBJ2-1, reads SQTIHQWPATLVQPVGSPLSLECTVEGTSNPNLYWYRQAAGRGLQLLFYSVGIGQISSEVPQNLSASRPQDRQFILSSKKLLLSDSGFYLCAWSAWREGSISYNEQFFGPGTRLTVL.

The genes are TRBV28 and TRBJ1-5; no clear D gene. The CDR3 extends over 12 amino acids. Germline lookup yields CDR1 MDHEN and CDR2 SYDVKM. Trimming cost V 6 bases and J 1 base, with 4 bases left between them. CDR3 bases: TGTGCCAGCAGATCAAGCAATCAGCCCCAGCATTTT. It specifies CASRSSNQPQHF. The full variable domain, its missing parts supplied by reference TRBV28 and TRBJ1-5, is DVKVTQSSRYLVKRTGEKVFLECVQDMDHENMFWYRQDPGLGLRLIYFSYDVKMKEKGDIPEGYSVSREKKERFSLILESASTNQTSMYLCASRSSNQPQHFGDGTRLSIL.

This chain links TRBV6-5 with TRBJ1-2, with TRBD1 matching 8 bases. Trimming removed 6 bases from V and 6 bases from J; junction bases left unmatched: 9. Germline V lookup: CDR1 MNHEY, CDR2 SVGAGI. This CDR3 has 14 residues. The CDR3 coding sequence is TGTGCCAGCAGATATCGAGAGGACAGGGATGGCTACACCTTC. Amino acids: CASRYREDRDGYTF.

The chain couples TRBV29-1 to TRBJ2-3; 9 bases map to TRBD2. The CDR3 totals 18 residues. Germline lookup yields CDR1 SQVTM and CDR2 ANQGSEA. V lost 6 bases, J lost 0 bases, and 16 bases stayed unmatched. The CDR3 region has the DNA TGCAGCGTCTCTGGCGGGAGGGCCGCACTAACTAGCACAGATACGCAGTATTTT. This gives the protein CSVSGGRAALTSTDTQYF.

The rearrangement uses TRBV6-2 or TRBV6-3 and TRBJ1-1, with TRBD1 identical over 10 bases. This CDR3 has 17 amino acids. Germline V gene data show CDR1 as MNHEY and CDR2 as SVGEGT. J was trimmed by 4 bases and V by 4 bases; bases with no gene match: 12. The CDR3 here is CASSSPATGGLRTEAFF. CDR3 DNA sequence: TGTGCCAGCAGTTCCCCGGCGACAGGGGGCTTGCGCACTGAAGCTTTCTTT.

This chain links TRBV6-5 with TRBJ1-2; 9 bases match TRBD1. CDR1 is MNHEY and CDR2 is SVGAGI in the germline V gene. The V segment lost 2 bases and the J segment 3 bases; nucleotides outside the gene matches: 4. The CDR3 covers 15 residues. The CDR3 region has the DNA TGTGCCAGCAGTTACGCCGGGACAGGGTACTATGGCTACACCTTC. Its protein is CASSYAGTGYYGYTF.

V is TRBV11-2 and J is TRBJ2-4; 7 bases line up with TRBD2. The CDR3 sequence is 16 residues long. Trimming cost V 5 bases and J 9 bases; bases outside gene matches: 16. Per germline, CDR1 SGHAT and CDR2 FQNNGV. The CDR3 DNA reads as TGTGCCAGCAGCCCACCCTCACAAGCGGGACGTGGCATTCAGTACTTC. This gives the protein CASSPPSQAGRGIQYF.

J is TRBJ2-7 and V is TRBV19; 11 bases are a match to TRBD2. Germline lookup yields CDR1 LNHDA and CDR2 SQIVND (reference sequence). The CDR3 consists of 18 residues. Trimming at V came to 3 bases and at J to 4 bases, leaving 14 bases not matched to a gene. CDR3 sequence reads: CASSIRGGGTSGSYEQYF. The DNA of the CDR3 is TGTGCCAGTAGTATTCGAGGAGGTGGGACTAGCGGATCGTACGAGCAGTACTTC.

This sequence joins TRBV4-2 and TRBJ1-2; TRBD1 matches at 7 bases. Germline CDR1 LGHNA, CDR2 YNFKEQ. V lost 1 base, J lost 2 bases, and 10 bases stayed unmatched. The CDR3 loop spans 17 amino acids. The CDR3 protein is CASSQVFSGQRNYGYTF. The CDR3 DNA is TGTGCCAGCAGCCAAGTGTTTTCGGGACAGAGAAACTATGGCTACACCTTC.

The chain employs TRBV28 and TRBJ1-2; D may be TRBD1 (5 bases). The CDR3 is made up of 12 amino acids. CDR1 is MDHEN and CDR2 is SYDVKM in the germline V gene. Trimming pared 4 bases from V and 5 bases from J, leaving 8 bases between. The CDR3 protein is CASSWTTYGYTF. In DNA, the CDR3 is TGTGCCAGCAGTTGGACAACTTATGGCTACACCTTC.

V gene TRBV6-2 or TRBV6-3 combines with J gene TRBJ2-5; TRBD1 matches 11 bases. The CDR3 covers 16 residues. After removal of 4 bases from V and 6 bases from J, the junction contained 10 bases not matched to a gene. Germline V gene data show CDR1 as MNHEY and CDR2 as SVGEGT. The CDR3 DNA sequence: TGTGCCAGCAGTTCCATGGACAGGGGGCAAAAAAAGACCCAGTACTTC. Protein product: CASSSMDRGQKKTQYF.

J is TRBJ1-3 and V is TRBV11-2; weak D call: TRBD1 (6 bases). The germline V gene has CDR1 SGHAT and CDR2 FQNNGV. This CDR3 has 18 amino acids. V was trimmed by 6 bases and J by 0 bases, leaving 21 bases between them. This CDR3 reads CASSQRGHHQASGNTIYF. In DNA form, the CDR3 reads TGTGCCAGCAGTCAGCGGGGACATCACCAAGCCTCTGGAAACACCATATATTTT.

This clone has a single count. The chain carries TRBV7-9 and TRBJ2-7, with D uncertain. Trimming took off 2 bases at V and 7 bases at J, with 12 bases between the two ends. The CDR3 has 13 residues. From germline, CDR1 is SEHNR and CDR2 FQNEAQ (reference sequence). The chain's CDR3 is CASSLPVSREQYF. The CDR3 DNA reads TGTGCCAGCAGCTTACCCGTTTCGAGGGAGCAGTACTTC. Full variable domain (outside the CDR3, taken from reference TRBV7-9 and TRBJ2-7): DTGVSQNPRHKITKRGQNVTFRCDPISEHNRLYWYRQTLGQGPEFLTYFQNEAQLEKSRLLSDRFSAERPKGSFSTLEIQRTEQGDSAMYLCASSLPVSREQYFGPGTRLTVT.